This passage covers 25 T cell receptor beta chains from one sample sequenced in a study of shared clonotypes between healthy human individuals. The assay was immunoSEQ multiplex PCR, and TCRdb's table has in-frame clones only and misses some. This sample has about 96,000 clones; approximately 51% occur once, and the top ten carry roughly 16%. Sequences were obtained from PBMCs. The receptors here all came from a woman aged 40 to 55 in good health. Some clones in this sample may be carry-over from other donors' samples.

The V and J genes are TRBV9 and TRBJ2-7, with a weak D call TRBD2 (5 bases). Trimming left V 1 base short and J 7 bases short, with 15 bases between. Germline V lookup: CDR1 SGDLS, CDR2 YYNGEE. This CDR3 comprises 14 residues. CDR3 sequence (DNA): TGTGCCAGCAGCGTATCAGGCGGGTCGGGGGAGCAGTACTTC. This translates into CASSVSGGSGEQYF.

The table lists this clone with many counts. The chain couples TRBV29-1 to TRBJ1-1; 8 bases align to TRBD1. The germline gives CDR1 SQVTM, CDR2 ANQGSEA. The CDR3 has 13 residues. The V gene end was trimmed by 7 bases and the J gene end by 0 bases; junction bases not matched to a gene: 4. CDR3 sequence reads: CSAGQGMNTEAFF. The CDR3 DNA is TGCAGCGCAGGACAGGGAATGAACACTGAAGCTTTCTTT.

CDR3 amino acids: CASSSASSGNTIYF. In DNA, the CDR3 is TGTGCCAGCAGCTCCGCGAGCTCTGGAAACACCATATATTTT. The genes are TRBV7-9 and TRBJ1-3; D ambiguous. This CDR3 comprises 14 residues. V lost 4 bases and J 0 bases, leaving 7 bases between the germline ends. Germline V lookup: CDR1 SEHNR, CDR2 FQNEAQ (reference sequence).

The CDR3 DNA is TGTGCCAGCACAAGGAGGTGGGGCAGGGGAGAAGCGGGAGGCAACGAGCAGTACTTC. Its protein product is CASTRRWGRGEAGGNEQYF. This rearrangement joins TRBV27 to TRBJ2-5, with 9 bases identical to TRBD2. Matching the DNA end better, TRBJ2-7 makes the J call doubtful. The germline V gene has CDR1 MNHEY and CDR2 SMNVEV (reference sequence). This CDR3 region has 19 residues.

This clone was recorded at least ten times. The chain combines TRBV30 with TRBJ1-2; D is unclear. CDR1 is GTSNPN, CDR2 SVGIG, per germline (reference sequence). Trimming stripped 2 bases from V and 8 bases from J, with 12 bases between. The CDR3 runs 12 residues. The CDR3 loop is CAWSSSVGGYTF. CDR3 DNA: TGTGCCTGGAGTTCGTCCGTAGGAGGCTACACCTTC.

This clone has a single count. The V and J genes are TRBV7-9 and TRBJ2-5; 8 positions match TRBD2. CDR1 is SEHNR and CDR2 is FQNEAQ in the germline V gene (reference sequence). The V and J ends lost 0 bases and 5 bases, in that order; junction bases with no gene match: 2. The CDR3 length is 14 residues. CDR3 loop: CASSLALAGETQYF. As DNA, the CDR3 is TGTGCCAGCAGCTTAGCTCTAGCGGGTGAGACCCAGTACTTC.

The gene calls are TRBV9 and TRBJ2-1; D is undetermined. CDR3 length: 15 amino acids. The V end lost 0 bases, the J end lost 0 bases, and 7 bases lay between the germline ends. Germline V gene data show CDR1 as SGDLS and CDR2 as YYNGEE. The CDR3 here is CASSVGGDSYNEQFF. DNA of the CDR3: TGTGCCAGCAGCGTAGGTGGGGACTCCTACAATGAGCAGTTCTTC.

On this clone itself: With only one base between it and a far larger clone, this is likely a read error. The gene calls are TRBV7-2 and TRBJ1-1; perhaps TRBD1 as D (5 bases). Germline-derived CDR1 and CDR2 are SGHTA and FQGNSA. This CDR3 comprises 13 residues. The CDR3 loop reads CASIAGVGTGAFF. DNA for the CDR3: TGTGCCAGCATCGCCGGAGTGGGGACTGGAGCTTTCTTT.

This clone was recorded many times. This sequence joins TRBV18 and TRBJ2-1, with D perhaps given as TRBD1 or TRBD2 (5 bases each). The CDR3 length is 13 residues. Germline CDR1 is KGHSH and CDR2 is LQKENI. Between the trimmed V and J ends, which lost 5 bases and 0 bases, there was a span of 5 bases. The CDR3 DNA reads TGTGCCAGCTCAGGGGGCTCCTACAATGAGCAGTTCTTC. Translated, it gives CASSGGSYNEQFF.

The chain couples TRBV4-1 to TRBJ1-5; D call uncertain. Germline-derived CDR1 and CDR2 are MGHRA and YSYEKL. V was cut by 0 bases and J by 3 bases, with 12 bases left in between. This CDR3 comprises 16 residues. CDR3 in DNA: TGCGCCAGCAGCCAAGATCCGGGCTTAGCCAATCAGCCCCAGCATTTT. It specifies CASSQDPGLANQPQHF.

Here the CDR3 reads CASSLAPGGSEQYF. The CDR3 coding sequence is TGCGCCAGCAGCTTGGCACCCGGTGGTAGCGAGCAGTACTTC. The chain carries TRBV5-1 and TRBJ2-7; D is ambiguous. This CDR3 spans 14 amino acids. The V and J ends lost 0 bases and 6 bases respectively, with 13 bases between them. Germline CDR1 SGHRS, CDR2 YFSETQ.

The chain uses TRBV27 and TRBJ2-7; 7 bases map to TRBD2. The CDR3 sequence is 15 residues long. Germline CDR1 and CDR2: MNHEY and SMNVEV (reference sequence). Trimming cost V 0 bases and J 3 bases; bases outside gene matches: 5. The CDR3 nucleotides read TGTGCCAGCAGTTTATCTTGGGACTACAACTACGAGCAGTACTTC. Translated: CASSLSWDYNYEQYF.

The table lists this clone with a few counts. The gene calls are TRBV7-9 and TRBJ2-5; 10 positions agree with TRBD2. The DNA end favors TRBJ2-7, so the J call may be wrong. CDR1 SEHNR and CDR2 FQNEAQ come from the germline V gene (reference sequence). The CDR3 is 14 amino acids. In DNA, the CDR3 is TGTGCCAGCAGCCCCCGGACTAGCGGAAACGAGCAGTACTTC. It specifies CASSPRTSGNEQYF.

The chain carries TRBV20-1 and TRBJ1-1; D unresolved. V was pared by 5 bases and J by 0 bases, with 4 bases between. Germline V gives CDR1 DFQATT, CDR2 SNEGSKA (reference sequence). The CDR3 has 11 amino acids. The CDR3 bases are TGCAGTGCTGGGGTGAACACTGAAGCTTTCTTT. Translated: CSAGVNTEAFF.

In this sample, this clone turned up a few times. The chain couples TRBV6-4 to TRBJ2-1; D unresolved. The CDR3 is made up of 13 amino acids. The germline V and J ends were trimmed by 3 bases and 9 bases, with 12 bases remaining between them. Per germline, CDR1 MRHNA and CDR2 SNTAGT. This chain's CDR3 is CASSESRPGEQFF. CDR3 DNA: TGTGCCAGCAGTGAATCCCGACCGGGTGAGCAGTTCTTC.

This clone was recorded many times. CDR3 amino acids: CASRGLAGGYEQFF. DNA of the CDR3: TGTGCCAGCAGAGGTCTAGCGGGAGGTTATGAGCAGTTCTTC. The chain combines TRBV27 with TRBJ2-1; TRBD2 aligns across 11 bases. Germline CDR1 and CDR2: MNHEY and SMNVEV (reference sequence). V was clipped by 6 bases and J by 8 bases; unmatched bases: 6. This CDR3 contains 14 residues.

V is TRBV28 and J is TRBJ1-2, with a weak D call TRBD1 (5 bases). Germline CDR1 reads MDHEN; CDR2 reads SYDVKM. CDR3 length equals 13 residues. V lost 5 bases and J lost 9, with 16 bases in between. As DNA, the CDR3 is TGTGCCAGCAGTCCCGGCGGGGGTTGGAGCTACACCTTC. Its protein product is CASSPGGGWSYTF.

The chain links TRBV6-4 to TRBJ1-5, with D uncertain. CDR1 is MRHNA, CDR2 SNTAGT, per germline. The CDR3 length is 14 residues. V shed 2 bases and J shed 7 bases, with 12 bases lying between them. DNA for the CDR3: TGTGCCAGCAGTGACCAACCGGGTGGGCAGCCCCAGCATTTT. It specifies CASSDQPGGQPQHF.

With respect to this clone: The junction does not match germline at one end; this may be a read error. The CDR3 DNA reads TGCAGCGCTGAAGCTCCGGGACTGAGGGGGACCCAGTACTTC. As protein: CSAEAPGLRGTQYF. The rearrangement uses TRBV29-1 and TRBJ2-5; D is possibly TRBD2 (6 bases). This CDR3 region has 14 residues. Germline V gene data show CDR1 as SQVTM and CDR2 as ANQGSEA.

This clone has more than one count but fewer than ten. The chain couples TRBV7-9 to TRBJ1-1, with D unclear. Per the germline V gene, CDR1 is SEHNR and CDR2 is FQNEAQ (reference sequence). The CDR3 covers 13 residues. V lost 3 bases to trimming and J lost 4 bases, with 9 bases between them. CDR3 loop: CASSFQLGTEAFF. In DNA, the CDR3 is TGTGCCAGCAGCTTCCAGTTAGGCACTGAAGCTTTCTTT. The entire variable domain, with the rest obtained from reference TRBV7-9 and TRBJ1-1, is as follows: DTGVSQNPRHKITKRGQNVTFRCDPISEHNRLYWYRQTLGQGPEFLTYFQNEAQLEKSRLLSDRFSAERPKGSFSTLEIQRTEQGDSAMYLCASSFQLGTEAFFGQGTRLTVV.

The chain employs TRBV5-6 and TRBJ2-7; no definite D call. In germline, CDR1 is SGHDT, CDR2 YYEEEE. This CDR3 is built from 12 residues. V gave up 2 bases and J gave up 2 bases, with 5 bases separating them. The DNA of the CDR3 is TGTGCCAGCAGCTTCGGAGCCTACGAGCAGTACTTC. Protein: CASSFGAYEQYF.

The chain carries TRBV6-1 and TRBJ2-1; unclear D gene. Germline assignment: CDR1 MNHNS and CDR2 SASEGT. Deletions cut 3 bases from V and 4 bases from J, with 10 bases between. This CDR3 is 14 amino acids long. CDR3: CASSEVLLYNEQFF. CDR3 DNA: TGTGCCAGCAGTGAGGTTCTGCTTTACAATGAGCAGTTCTTC.

The rearrangement links TRBV7-8 to TRBJ1-4; D is possibly TRBD1 (5 bases). CDR3 length equals 13 residues. Trimming removed 5 bases at V and 8 bases at J, with 12 bases between. Germline V gene data show CDR1 as SGHVS and CDR2 as FQNEAQ. This CDR3 reads CASSQGRFEKLFF. The CDR3 coding sequence is TGTGCCAGCAGCCAGGGCAGGTTCGAAAAACTGTTTTTT.

This clone was recorded many times. V usage is TRBV7-2 and J usage is TRBJ1-5, with D possibly being TRBD1 (6 bases). V was shortened by 5 bases and J by 4 bases, with 21 bases between the two germline ends. The CDR3 totals 17 residues. CDR1 is SGHTA, CDR2 FQGNSA, per germline. The chain's CDR3 is CASSPGGGRGANQPQHF. For the CDR3, the DNA is TGTGCCAGCAGCCCCGGCGGGGGGCGCGGGGCGAATCAGCCCCAGCATTTT.

This clone showed up many times. V usage is TRBV6-5 and J usage is TRBJ1-2, with D unclear. The CDR3 totals 13 residues. The V end was cut by 8 bases, the J end by 4 bases, with 14 bases between. CDR1 is MNHEY and CDR2 is SVGAGI in the germline V gene. The CDR3 spells CASRVRASYGYTF. CDR3 nucleotides: TGTGCCAGCCGGGTCCGGGCTAGCTATGGCTACACCTTC.